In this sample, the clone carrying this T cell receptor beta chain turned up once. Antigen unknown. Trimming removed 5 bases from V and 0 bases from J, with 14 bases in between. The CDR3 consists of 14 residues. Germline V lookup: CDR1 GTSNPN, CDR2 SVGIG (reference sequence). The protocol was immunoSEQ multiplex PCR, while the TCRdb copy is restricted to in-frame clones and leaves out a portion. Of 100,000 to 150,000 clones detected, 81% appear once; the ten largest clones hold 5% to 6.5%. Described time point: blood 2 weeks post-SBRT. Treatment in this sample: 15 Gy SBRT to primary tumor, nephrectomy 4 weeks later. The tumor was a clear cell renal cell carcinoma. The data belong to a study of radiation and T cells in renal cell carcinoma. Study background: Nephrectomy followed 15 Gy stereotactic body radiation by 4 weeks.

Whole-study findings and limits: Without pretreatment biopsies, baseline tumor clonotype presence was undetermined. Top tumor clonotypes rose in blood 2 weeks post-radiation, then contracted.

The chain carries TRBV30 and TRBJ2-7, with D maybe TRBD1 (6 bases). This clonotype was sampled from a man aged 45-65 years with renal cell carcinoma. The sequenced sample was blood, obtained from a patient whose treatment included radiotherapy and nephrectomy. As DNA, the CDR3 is TGTGCCTGGGCCAGGGGTTTTAGCTCCTACGAGCAGTACTTC. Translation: CAWARGFSSYEQYF.